The 18 T cell receptor beta chains in this list originate from one sample, sequenced in a study of cytomegalovirus exposure and HLA in healthy donors. The primer mix had 60 Vbeta and 13 Jbeta primers. Sequencing was performed with immunoSEQ multiplex PCR; in TCRdb, only in-frame clones are kept and a portion is missing. The sample shows around 150,000 clones, 80% of them seen only once. The source material was PBMCs. These receptors originate from a young man in good health and CMV-seronegative.

The chain employs TRBV7-2 and TRBJ1-1; D ambiguous. The CDR3 is 13 residues long. Trimming pared 5 bases from V and 3 bases from J, leaving 10 bases between. Germline V gives CDR1 SGHTA, CDR2 FQGNSA. In nucleotides, the CDR3 is TGTGCCAGCAGCATGACACCTTACACTGAAGCTTTCTTT. Amino acid sequence: CASSMTPYTEAFF. Drawing the rest from reference TRBV7-2 and TRBJ1-1, the complete variable domain is GAGVSQSPSNKVTEKGKDVELRCDPISGHTALYWYRQSLGQGLEFLIYFQGNSAPDKSGLPSDRFSAERTGGSVSTLTIQRTQQEDSAVYLCASSMTPYTEAFFGQGTRLTVV.

The rearrangement links TRBV15 to TRBJ2-5; TRBD1 is a possible D gene (7 bases). In germline, CDR1 is LNHNV, CDR2 YYDKDF (reference sequence). This CDR3 has 15 residues. V was pared by 0 bases and J by 4 bases, with 12 bases between. In DNA form, the CDR3 reads TGTGCCACCAGCAGAGATTGGCAGGGGGGAGAGACCCAGTACTTC. This gives the protein CATSRDWQGGETQYF.

This rearrangement joins TRBV30 to TRBJ2-1, with D perhaps TRBD2 (7 bases). Germline CDR1 GTSNPN, CDR2 SVGIG (reference sequence). V was clipped by 0 bases and J by 10 bases, with 22 bases between them. This CDR3 comprises 16 residues. This chain's CDR3 is CAWSVGGGQINWEQFF. CDR3 coding DNA: TGTGCCTGGAGTGTTGGGGGGGGCCAAATAAACTGGGAGCAGTTCTTC.

The chain recombines TRBV28 with TRBJ1-2, with 9 bases that match TRBD1. Germline V CDR1 and CDR2: MDHEN, SYDVKM. This CDR3 has 13 amino acids. V shed 6 bases and J 6 bases; nucleotides not matched to a gene: 5. The DNA for the CDR3 is TGTGCCAGCAGATACGACAGGGGGGATGGCTACACCTTC. It codes for CASRYDRGDGYTF.

The rearrangement links TRBV5-5 to TRBJ2-1; maybe TRBD2 (5 bases). The V gene lost 4 bases and the J gene lost 1 base, with 12 bases spanning the gap. The germline V gene has CDR1 SGHKS and CDR2 YYEKEE (reference sequence). The CDR3 sequence is 15 residues long. CDR3 DNA sequence: TGTGCCAGCAGCCTGGGGTTAGCGTCCTACAATGAGCAGTTCTTC. Its translation is CASSLGLASYNEQFF. Based on the CDR3 plus reference TRBV5-5 and TRBJ2-1, the full variable domain is DAGVTQSPTHLIKTRGQQVTLRCSPISGHKSVSWYQQVLGQGPQFIFQYYEKEERGRGNFPDRFSARQFPNYSSELNVNALLLGDSALYLCASSLGLASYNEQFFGPGTRLTVL.

This clone was seen only once. V gene TRBV2 combines with J gene TRBJ1-6; D is uncertain. Trimming removed 7 bases at V and 9 bases at J, with 16 bases between. The CDR3 sequence is 14 residues long. Germline V CDR1 and CDR2: SNHLY, FYNNEI. For the CDR3, the DNA is TGTGCCAGCACCAACTGGGAGGGCGGTTCACCCCTCCACTTT. Encoded protein: CASTNWEGGSPLHF.

The chain employs TRBV15 and TRBJ2-5; 7 bases line up with TRBD2. Germline V lookup: CDR1 LNHNV, CDR2 YYDKDF (reference sequence). The CDR3 loop spans 18 amino acids. V was clipped by 0 bases and J by 4 bases; unmatched bases: 14. The CDR3 nucleotides are TGTGCCACCAGCAGAGACGTGCTAGCGGACCATAGGGGAGAGACCCAGTACTTC. This translates into CATSRDVLADHRGETQYF.

The chain's CDR3 is CASSLEQAANYGYTF. The CDR3 DNA sequence: TGTGCCAGCAGCTTAGAACAGGCAGCTAACTATGGCTACACCTTC. The chain links TRBV11-2 to TRBJ1-2; TRBD1 is a possible D gene (5 bases). Per germline, CDR1 SGHAT and CDR2 FQNNGV. Between the trimmed V and J ends, which lost 0 bases and 0 bases, there was a span of 8 bases. This CDR3 region has 15 residues.

This clone came up a few times. This chain links TRBV7-9 with TRBJ1-5, with TRBD1 as a possible D gene (6 bases). The CDR3 is 16 residues long. The germline CDR1 and CDR2 sequences are SEHNR and FQNEAQ (reference sequence). The V end lost 5 bases, the J end lost 3 bases, and 17 bases lay between the germline ends. CDR3 in DNA: TGTGCCAGCAGCATAGGGACAATAACGGCCAATCAGCCCCAGCATTTT. Translation gives CASSIGTITANQPQHF.

The chain carries TRBV30 and TRBJ2-7, with D perhaps TRBD2 (6 bases). Germline CDR1 reads GTSNPN; CDR2 reads SVGIG (reference sequence). The CDR3 is 12 amino acids. V lost 5 bases and J 0 bases, leaving 8 bases between the germline ends. The CDR3 loop is CAWGGLSYEQYF. In DNA form, the CDR3 reads TGTGCCTGGGGGGGACTCTCCTACGAGCAGTACTTC.

The J gene is TRBJ2-1, the V gene TRBV5-1, with D possibly being TRBD2 (5 bases). The CDR3 loop spans 11 amino acids. Germline values: CDR1 SGHRS, CDR2 YFSETQ. The V end was cut by 3 bases, the J end by 9 bases, with 7 bases between. DNA of the CDR3: TGCGCCAGCAGCTCCCGGGGTGAGCAGTTCTTC. Amino acid sequence: CASSSRGEQFF.

The chain is built from TRBV5-4 and TRBJ1-1, with a tentative D call TRBD1 (5 bases). V was cut by 1 base and J by 5 bases, with 18 bases left in between. The germline gives CDR1 SGHNT, CDR2 YYREEE (reference sequence). The CDR3 spans 16 residues. The CDR3 sequence: CASSLFGKGEKTEAFF. The CDR3 bases are TGTGCCAGCAGCTTGTTCGGTAAAGGGGAAAAAACTGAAGCTTTCTTT.

V and J are TRBV6-1 and TRBJ1-3, with unresolved D. This CDR3 region has 14 residues. With 7 bases removed from V and 1 base from J, the gap between germline ends came to 11 bases. From germline, CDR1 is MNHNS and CDR2 SASEGT. DNA for the CDR3: TGTGCCAGCATGGCAGGAAGTTCTGGAAACACCATATATTTT. Its protein is CASMAGSSGNTIYF.

This rearrangement joins TRBV28 to TRBJ1-1; D might be TRBD1 (6 bases). The germline V gene has CDR1 MDHEN and CDR2 SYDVKM. The CDR3 is made up of 14 amino acids. The V end lost 3 bases, the J end lost 2 bases, and 10 bases lay between the germline ends. CDR3 amino acids: CASSFIRGNTEAFF. As DNA, the CDR3 is TGTGCCAGCAGTTTTATCAGGGGAAACACTGAAGCTTTCTTT.

This clone was seen once. The chain combines TRBV19 with TRBJ2-2, with 14 bases fitting TRBD2. V shed 6 bases, J shed 6 bases, and the junction held 6 bases outside the gene matches. Germline assignment: CDR1 LNHDA and CDR2 SQIVND (reference sequence). The CDR3 length is 16 residues. CDR3 loop: CASSIPTSGGAGELFF. The CDR3 nucleotides read TGTGCCAGTAGCATCCCGACTAGCGGGGGGGCCGGGGAGCTGTTTTTT. Filled out from reference TRBV19 and TRBJ2-2, the complete variable domain reads DGGITQSPKYLFRKEGQNVTLSCEQNLNHDAMYWYRQDPGQGLRLIYYSQIVNDFQKGDIAEGYSVSREKKESFPLTVTSAQKNPTAFYLCASSIPTSGGAGELFFGEGSRLTVL.

The gene calls are TRBV4-1 and TRBJ2-1, with a weak D call TRBD2 (5 bases). CDR3 length: 13 amino acids. Trimming took off 0 bases at V and 9 bases at J, with 9 bases between the two ends. CDR1 is MGHRA and CDR2 is YSYEKL in the germline V gene. Here the CDR3 DNA reads TGCGCCAGCAGCCAAGATAGGAGCGGTGAGCAGTTCTTC. This codes for CASSQDRSGEQFF.

The chain carries TRBV27 and TRBJ1-1; maybe TRBD1 (5 bases). Trimming left V 3 bases short and J 2 bases short, with 10 bases between. This CDR3 region has 14 residues. CDR1 is MNHEY and CDR2 is SMNVEV in the germline V gene (reference sequence). The CDR3 here is CASSLQGTNTEAFF. The DNA of the CDR3 is TGTGCCAGCAGTTTGCAGGGAACAAACACTGAAGCTTTCTTT.

The J gene is TRBJ2-2, the V gene TRBV19; D is undetermined. The CDR3 loop spans 17 amino acids. Germline assignment: CDR1 LNHDA and CDR2 SQIVND (reference sequence). V was trimmed by 5 bases and J by 2 bases, leaving 18 bases between them. The CDR3 DNA is TGTGCCAGTAGTCTTTTAACTTCCAAAGTTAACACCGGGGAGCTGTTTTTT. This gives the protein CASSLLTSKVNTGELFF.